Below are 27 T cell receptor beta chains sequenced from a single sample in a study of blood T cell repertoires in COVID-19. Some clones are missing from TCRdb's copy, which holds only in-frame ones; the method was immunoSEQ multiplex PCR. The repertoire holds roughly 100,000 clones, with 80% to 85% as singletons. The sequencing input was peripheral blood. These receptors all come from a man between 70 and 80 years old with active or convalescent COVID-19.

This chain joins TRBV30 and TRBJ2-2; D uncertain. The CDR3 is 13 residues long. The germline CDR1 and CDR2 sequences are GTSNPN and SVGIG (reference sequence). V was shortened by 1 base and J by 4 bases, with 7 bases between the two germline ends. The CDR3 here is CAWSGHLTGELFF. The CDR3, as DNA: TGTGCCTGGAGTGGGCATCTCACCGGGGAGCTGTTTTTT.

The chain links TRBV5-1 to TRBJ2-7, with TRBD1 matching 7 bases. With 4 bases clipped from V and 2 bases from J, the junction kept 9 bases outside the gene matches. The CDR3 totals 15 residues. Germline values: CDR1 SGHRS, CDR2 YFSETQ. In DNA form, the CDR3 reads TGCGCCAGCAGCCCCGGACAGGTGGCCCCCTACGAGCAGTACTTC. Translation gives CASSPGQVAPYEQYF.

The V call is TRBV28, the J call TRBJ1-6; D not resolved. Per the germline V gene, CDR1 is MDHEN and CDR2 is SYDVKM. V lost 6 bases to trimming and J lost 6 bases, with 12 bases between them. The CDR3 sequence is 14 residues long. CDR3 residues: CASSPPGSNSPLHF. CDR3 nucleotide sequence: TGTGCCAGCAGCCCCCCGGGTTCTAATTCACCCCTCCACTTT.

This chain uses TRBV7-9 with TRBJ2-1, with 7 bases fitting TRBD1. The CDR3 sequence is 15 residues long. Losses at the gene ends were 3 bases for V and 6 bases for J; bases not matched to a gene: 8. CDR1 is SEHNR and CDR2 is FQNEAQ in the germline V gene (reference sequence). The CDR3 loop is CASSFSTGLTNEQFF. The CDR3 region has the DNA TGTGCCAGCAGCTTTTCGACAGGGTTGACCAATGAGCAGTTCTTC.

The rearrangement joins TRBV7-8 to TRBJ1-1; D is undetermined. V gave up 5 bases and J gave up 2 bases, with 15 bases separating them. CDR3 length equals 15 residues. Germline V CDR1 and CDR2: SGHVS, FQNEAQ. The CDR3, as DNA: TGTGCCAGCAGCCGCCAAGCCGGGTTAAACACTGAAGCTTTCTTT. Its protein product is CASSRQAGLNTEAFF.

This rearrangement joins TRBV5-1 to TRBJ1-2; possible D gene TRBD1, 6 bases. V lost 0 bases and J lost 6, with 15 bases in between. CDR3 size: 15 residues. Germline CDR1 SGHRS, CDR2 YFSETQ. The chain's CDR3 is CASSLGDIITNGYTF. The DNA for the CDR3 is TGCGCCAGCAGCTTGGGGGACATAATAACGAATGGCTACACCTTC. Full variable domain (missing parts from reference TRBV5-1 and TRBJ1-2): KAGVTQTPRYLIKTRGQQVTLSCSPISGHRSVSWYQQTPGQGLQFLFEYFSETQRNKGNFPGRFSGRQFSNSRSEMNVSTLELGDSALYLCASSLGDIITNGYTFGSGTRLTVV.

This clone appeared a single time. This sequence joins TRBV9 and TRBJ2-3; 8 nucleotides align to TRBD2. With 0 bases clipped from V and 2 bases from J, the junction kept 14 bases outside the gene matches. CDR3 length equals 19 residues. The germline CDR1 and CDR2 sequences are SGDLS and YYNGEE. This chain's CDR3 is CASSVDPHNAGGNTDTQYF. The CDR3 DNA reads TGTGCCAGCAGCGTAGATCCCCACAACGCGGGGGGAAACACAGATACGCAGTATTTT.

The chain employs TRBV6-5 and TRBJ1-2; D is uncertain. In germline, CDR1 is MNHEY, CDR2 SVGAGI. The CDR3 has 13 amino acids. V dropped 6 bases and J dropped 4 bases, with 12 bases sitting between them. This CDR3 is CASSQHGFYGYTF. In DNA form, the CDR3 reads TGTGCCAGCAGCCAACACGGGTTCTATGGCTACACCTTC.

The chain links TRBV5-5 to TRBJ1-5; possible D gene TRBD1, 6 bases. CDR1 is SGHKS and CDR2 is YYEKEE in the germline V gene (reference sequence). The length of the CDR3 is 13 residues. With 4 bases removed from V and 7 bases from J, the gap between germline ends came to 12 bases. The CDR3 loop is CASSLGTPQPQHF. The CDR3 DNA reads as TGTGCCAGCAGCCTAGGGACACCACAGCCCCAGCATTTT. Full variable domain (outside the CDR3, taken from reference TRBV5-5 and TRBJ1-5): DAGVTQSPTHLIKTRGQQVTLRCSPISGHKSVSWYQQVLGQGPQFIFQYYEKEERGRGNFPDRFSARQFPNYSSELNVNALLLGDSALYLCASSLGTPQPQHFGDGTRLSIL.

The rearrangement joins TRBV5-6 to TRBJ1-1; 12 nucleotides match TRBD1. Germline V gene sequence: CDR1 SGHDT, CDR2 YYEEEE. The CDR3 sequence is 15 residues long. The J segment lost 4 bases and the V segment lost 4 bases, leaving 5 bases of the junction unmatched. CDR3 residues: CASSGTGGKGTEAFF. The CDR3 DNA sequence: TGTGCCAGCAGCGGGACAGGGGGCAAGGGCACTGAAGCTTTCTTT.

As to this clone: A junction end diverges from the germline sequence, so it may reflect a read error. The CDR3 loop is CASGYYGAGAFF. CDR3 bases: TGTGCCAGCGGTTACTACGGCGCAGGAGCTTTCTTT. The V and J genes are TRBV6-2 or TRBV6-3 and TRBJ1-1; no definite D call. The CDR3 extends over 12 amino acids. CDR1 and CDR2 (germline): MNHEY, SVGEGT.

This clone was detected a few times. The rearrangement links TRBV11-1 to TRBJ2-7, with D possibly matching TRBD1 (6 bases). Trimming shortened V by 7 bases and J by 1 base, and 11 bases separated the two germline ends. Germline V gene sequence: CDR1 SGHAT, CDR2 FQDESV (reference sequence). This CDR3 has 13 amino acids. The CDR3 region has the DNA TGTGCCAGCACCCCGACAGGATCCTACGAGCAGTACTTC. Encoded protein: CASTPTGSYEQYF.

The chain links TRBV6-6 to TRBJ1-4, with TRBD1 identical over 9 bases. This CDR3 comprises 16 residues. Germline V gives CDR1 MNHNY, CDR2 SVGAGI (reference sequence). With V trimmed by 6 bases and J by 4 bases, 9 bases remained unmatched. The CDR3 spells CASSPTGGKGNEKLFF. The CDR3 DNA reads TGTGCCAGCAGCCCGACAGGGGGAAAGGGTAATGAAAAACTGTTTTTT.

V usage is TRBV5-4 and J usage is TRBJ1-4; tentative D call: TRBD1 (6 bases). This CDR3 comprises 13 residues. CDR1 and CDR2 (germline): SGHNT, YYREEE (reference sequence). V was shortened by 6 bases and J by 7 bases, with 13 bases between the two germline ends. CDR3 bases: TGTGCCAGCAAGGCTACAGGGAGTGAAAAACTGTTTTTT. This gives the protein CASKATGSEKLFF.

V gene TRBV24-1 combines with J gene TRBJ1-2; 10 positions agree with TRBD1. J lost 4 bases, V lost 2 bases, and 3 bases had no gene match. There are 15 residues in the CDR3. The germline V gene encodes CDR1 KGHDR and CDR2 SFDVKD. The CDR3 reads CATSDSTGGTYGYTF. As DNA, the CDR3 is TGTGCCACCAGTGATTCGACAGGGGGCACCTATGGCTACACCTTC.

The chain has TRBV19 and TRBJ1-2, with a possible D match to TRBD1 (6 bases). V lost 7 bases to trimming and J lost 1 base, with 13 bases between them. From germline, CDR1 is LNHDA and CDR2 SQIVND (reference sequence). The length of the CDR3 is 14 residues. The CDR3 spells CASTDRGINYGYTF. CDR3 coding DNA: TGTGCCAGTACGGACAGAGGAATTAACTATGGCTACACCTTC.

V usage is TRBV4-1 and J usage is TRBJ2-7, with D perhaps matching TRBD2 (5 bases). The V gene's germline CDR1 is MGHRA and CDR2 YSYEKL. Trimming removed 1 base at V and 0 bases at J, with 10 bases between. This CDR3 contains 15 residues. The CDR3 reads CASSQARGPSYEQYF. CDR3 sequence (DNA): TGCGCCAGCAGCCAAGCTAGAGGGCCCTCCTACGAGCAGTACTTC.

This clone was observed a single time. The CDR3 DNA sequence: TGTGCCAGCAGCTTAATCCTACAGGGGGGAACTGAAGCTTTCTTT. It codes for CASSLILQGGTEAFF. The chain uses TRBV7-8 and TRBJ1-1; TRBD1 aligns across 8 bases. CDR3 length: 15 residues. In germline, CDR1 is SGHVS, CDR2 FQNEAQ. After removal of 2 bases from V and 5 bases from J, the junction contained 7 bases not matched to a gene.

CDR3 bases: TGCGCCAGCAGCCAAGGGGCAACACAAACAGGGGTTTCGTACGAGCAGTACTTC. It encodes CASSQGATQTGVSYEQYF. The chain combines TRBV4-1 with TRBJ2-7, with 7 bases identical to TRBD1. Trimming removed 1 base from V and 4 bases from J; junction bases left unmatched: 16. The length of the CDR3 is 18 residues. Germline V gives CDR1 MGHRA, CDR2 YSYEKL.

This chain joins TRBV7-8 and TRBJ1-5; D is unresolved. This CDR3 is built from 14 residues. V dropped 2 bases and J dropped 2 bases, with 7 bases sitting between them. CDR1 is SGHVS, CDR2 FQNEAQ, per germline. This CDR3 reads CASSLIGGNQPQHF. CDR3 bases: TGTGCCAGCAGCTTAATAGGAGGCAATCAGCCCCAGCATTTT. The full variable domain, its missing parts supplied by reference TRBV7-8 and TRBJ1-5, is GAGVSQSPRYKVAKRGQDVALRCDPISGHVSLFWYQQALGQGPEFLTYFQNEAQLDKSGLPSDRFFAERPEGSVSTLKIQRTQQEDSAVYLCASSLIGGNQPQHFGDGTRLSIL.

The V call is TRBV19, the J call TRBJ1-2; tentatively, D is TRBD1 (6 bases). V lost 3 bases, J lost 0 bases, and 14 bases lay in between. CDR1 LNHDA and CDR2 SQIVND come from the germline V gene (reference sequence). The CDR3 runs to 16 residues. This CDR3 reads CASSIRTVNPNYGYTF. The CDR3 nucleotides read TGTGCCAGTAGTATTAGGACAGTGAACCCTAACTATGGCTACACCTTC.

This chain links TRBV2 with TRBJ1-4; TRBD1 agrees at 7 bases. Germline CDR1 and CDR2: SNHLY and FYNNEI. The CDR3 has 14 residues. After removal of 6 bases from V and 8 bases from J, the junction contained 9 bases not matched to a gene. Here the CDR3 reads CASSRRGQNEKLFF. The DNA of the CDR3 is TGTGCCAGCAGCCGCCGGGGACAGAACGAAAAACTGTTTTTT.

V is TRBV5-4 and J is TRBJ2-3; D is possibly TRBD1 (5 bases). CDR1 and CDR2 from the germline V gene are SGHNT and YYREEE (reference sequence). Trimming removed 0 bases from V and 3 bases from J, with 5 bases in between. The CDR3 extends over 13 amino acids. The CDR3 DNA follows: TGTGCCAGCAGCTTGGGACAGACAGATACGCAGTATTTT. Its protein is CASSLGQTDTQYF.

The chain combines TRBV4-3 with TRBJ2-7; 11 positions match TRBD1. J was trimmed by 4 bases and V by 4 bases; bases with no gene match: 6. The CDR3 extends over 15 amino acids. Germline assignment: CDR1 LGHNA and CDR2 YSLEER. The CDR3 loop is CASSPQGTGGYEQYF. The CDR3 bases are TGCGCCAGCAGCCCACAAGGGACAGGGGGTTACGAGCAGTACTTC.

The rearrangement links TRBV18 to TRBJ1-2; D is unresolved. CDR3 length: 14 amino acids. The germline CDR1 and CDR2 sequences are KGHSH and LQKENI. The V end lost 3 bases, the J end lost 5 bases, and 13 bases lay between the germline ends. The CDR3 reads CASSPPAPGYGYTF. The CDR3 coding sequence is TGTGCCAGCTCACCTCCGGCCCCGGGGTATGGCTACACCTTC.

The chain is built from TRBV24-1 and TRBJ1-4; D not resolved. V shed 5 bases and J shed 8 bases, with 11 bases lying between them. CDR3 length: 13 residues. CDR1 and CDR2 from the germline V gene are KGHDR and SFDVKD. CDR3 sequence (DNA): TGTGCCACCAGTGCCGGGATAAAGGAAAAACTGTTTTTT. It yields the protein CATSAGIKEKLFF.

In this sample, this clone turned up once. This chain connects TRBV20-1 to TRBJ1-2; D is uncertain. The CDR3 is 11 amino acids. The germline gives CDR1 DFQATT, CDR2 SNEGSKA (reference sequence). Between the trimmed V and J ends, which lost 5 bases and 3 bases, there was a span of 7 bases. The CDR3 DNA reads TGCAGTGCTTGGGCCTACTATGGCTACACCTTC. It encodes CSAWAYYGYTF.